The 17 T cell receptor beta chains below were found in one sample sequenced in a study of human T cells and chemical hapten exposure. Time point indicated: patch test 1, 2 weeks after DPC sensitization. Treatment: therapeutic diphenylcyclopropenone sensitization with weekly scalp DPC. In TCRdb, the RACE reads were re-called with MiXCR into one record per CDR3 protein. The table has over 11,000 distinct CDR3 sequences, about 15% seen once. The sequences come from whole blood, collected in connection with sensitization to the hapten diphenylcyclopropenone (DPC). The receptors were sampled from a woman aged 30 to 39 with alopecia areata. Some clones in this sample may be carry-over from other donors' samples.

There are a few counts of this clonotype. This rearrangement joins TRBV10-3 to TRBJ2-2; D possibly uses TRBD1 or TRBD2 (5 bases each). Germline V CDR1 and CDR2: ENHRY, SYGVKD. This CDR3 is 13 amino acids long. The germline V and J ends were trimmed by 10 bases and 3 bases, with 12 bases remaining between them. CDR3 bases: TGTGCCAACCGGAGAGGGGACACCGGGGAGCTGTTTTTT. Translating gives CANRRGDTGELFF.

There are many counts of this clonotype. DNA for the CDR3: TGTGCCATCAGACGGGCTGGAAGCAATCAGCCCCAGCATTTT. Encoded protein: CAIRRAGSNQPQHF. The chain carries TRBV10-3 and TRBJ1-5, with D uncertain. Germline CDR1 ENHRY, CDR2 SYGVKD. The CDR3 length is 14 residues. Trimming stripped 6 bases from V and 1 base from J, with 10 bases between.

By share, this clonotype counts as medium-sized. The chain combines TRBV12-5 with TRBJ2-7, with 7 bases matching TRBD1. V lost 1 base and J lost 5; bases outside the gene matches: 5. CDR3 length equals 14 residues. Germline V gene data show CDR1 as LGHNT and CDR2 as FRNRAP. In nucleotides, the CDR3 is TGTGCTAGTGGTTTGGATAACGACAGGGACGAGCAGTACGTC. It translates to CASGLDNDRDEQYV.

This clonotype was detected many times. The chain links TRBV9 to TRBJ1-1, with D tentatively TRBD1 (5 bases). This CDR3 region has 12 residues. Trimming pared 4 bases from V and 4 bases from J, leaving 8 bases between. Germline CDR1 and CDR2: SGDLS and YYNGEE. CDR3 sequence: CASSKQATEAFF. DNA for the CDR3: TGTGCCAGCAGCAAACAGGCCACTGAAGCTTTCTTT.

The chain employs TRBV7-8 and TRBJ1-1; weak D call: TRBD1 (5 bases). V lost 1 base and J lost 4, with 16 bases in between. Germline CDR1 is SGHVS and CDR2 is FQNEAQ. The CDR3 runs to 16 residues. CDR3 sequence (DNA): TGTGCCAGCAGCTTAGGGAGGTCCCGGAGGGGCACTGAAGCTTTCTTT. Amino acid sequence: CASSLGRSRRGTEAFF.

This clonotype has ten or more counts. This chain links TRBV12-3 or TRBV12-4 with TRBJ2-3, with a tentative D call TRBD1 (5 bases). V was cut by 5 bases and J by 7 bases, with 7 bases left in between. The CDR3 length is 11 residues. CDR3 sequence: CASSQGYTQYF. The DNA for the CDR3 is TGTGCCAGCAGTCAGGGTTATACGCAGTATTTT.

This rearrangement joins TRBV4-3 to TRBJ2-7, with 9 bases lining up with TRBD2. The junction had 12 bases not matched to a gene; V was cut back by 0 bases and J by 6 bases. The CDR3 has 17 amino acids. Germline V gene lookup returns CDR1 LGHNA and CDR2 YSLEER. For the CDR3, the DNA is TGCGCCAGCAGCCAAGACGCGGGAGGGGCAGGTGCGGGCGAGCAGTACTTC. As protein: CASSQDAGGAGAGEQYF.

This clonotype is medium-sized. This chain joins TRBV5-1 and TRBJ1-3; no clear D. Between the trimmed V and J ends, which lost 2 bases and 0 bases, there was a span of 15 bases. Germline V gives CDR1 SGHRS, CDR2 YFSETQ. This CDR3 has 17 amino acids. The CDR3 reads CASSFEKLLSSGNTIYF. The CDR3 DNA sequence: TGCGCCAGCAGCTTTGAAAAACTCTTGAGCTCTGGAAACACCATATATTTT.

This clonotype is medium-sized. The rearrangement links TRBV12-3 or TRBV12-4 to TRBJ1-5, with 7 bases lining up with TRBD1. This CDR3 has 19 amino acids. The V and J ends lost 5 bases and 2 bases, in that order; junction bases with no gene match: 18. CDR3 protein: CASSRHRQGLSRGNQPQHF. DNA for the CDR3: TGTGCCAGCAGTCGCCATCGACAGGGCTTGTCACGGGGCAATCAGCCCCAGCATTTT.

This clonotype was counted ten times or more. This chain joins TRBV18 and TRBJ2-2; D perhaps matches TRBD1 (6 bases). Germline CDR1 KGHSH, CDR2 LQKENI. The CDR3 runs 17 residues. V was shortened by 3 bases and J by 13 bases, with 27 bases between the two germline ends. CDR3 coding DNA: TGTGCCAGCTCACCGGTGCAGGGGACACCGGGGACGGCCGGGCTGTTTTTT. Translated, it gives CASSPVQGTPGTAGLFF.

This clonotype is medium-sized within its sample. The CDR3 here is CASSFTLWEKLFF. CDR3 sequence (DNA): TGTGCCAGCAGTTTCACCTTATGGGAAAAACTGTTTTTT. The chain uses TRBV12-3 or TRBV12-4 and TRBJ1-4; the D is unclear. V lost 3 bases and J 8 bases, leaving 10 bases between the germline ends. The CDR3 runs 13 residues.

This clonotype has a count of ten or more. J is TRBJ2-4 and V is TRBV28, with D unresolved. V lost 6 bases, J lost 2 bases, and 17 bases lay in between. Germline assignment: CDR1 MDHEN and CDR2 SYDVKM. The CDR3 runs to 16 residues. The CDR3 reads CASSSAPGWSKNIQYF. The DNA of the CDR3 is TGTGCCAGCAGCTCAGCCCCAGGTTGGTCCAAAAACATTCAGTACTTC.

There are a few counts of this clonotype. V gene TRBV7-9 combines with J gene TRBJ2-1; the D gene could be TRBD1 or TRBD2 (6 bases each). The CDR3 is 15 residues long. Deletions cut 5 bases from V and 6 bases from J, with 17 bases between. Germline CDR1 SEHNR, CDR2 FQNEAQ (reference sequence). This CDR3 reads CASSLKGGRVNEQFF. CDR3 in DNA: TGTGCCAGCAGCCTCAAGGGGGGCCGGGTCAATGAGCAGTTCTTC.

Relative to its sample, this clonotype is medium-sized. The chain is built from TRBV21-1 and TRBJ1-2. TRBV21-1 constitutes a pseudogene. The length of the CDR3 is 13 residues. The CDR3 protein is CASSPRAAYGYTF. For the CDR3, the DNA is TGTGCCAGCAGCCCCCGTGCGGCCTATGGCTACACCTTC.

V usage is TRBV10-3 and J usage is TRBJ2-7; no clear D. CDR1 and CDR2 from the germline V gene are ENHRY and SYGVKD. Between the trimmed V and J ends, which lost 1 base and 2 bases, there was a span of 3 bases. This CDR3 is 12 amino acids long. The chain's CDR3 is CAISEFTYEQYF. The DNA for the CDR3 is TGTGCCATCAGTGAGTTCACCTACGAGCAGTACTTC.

Relative to its sample, this clonotype is medium-sized. The chain links TRBV5-1 to TRBJ1-3, with TRBD1 matching over 8 bases. The length of the CDR3 is 18 residues. In germline, CDR1 is SGHRS, CDR2 YFSETQ. V gave up 1 base and J gave up 0 bases; unmatched junction bases: 9. The CDR3 reads CASSLIFGQGSSGNTIYF. CDR3 bases: TGCGCCAGCAGCTTGATATTTGGACAGGGAAGCTCTGGAAACACCATATATTTT. Using reference TRBV5-1 and TRBJ1-3 for the parts outside the CDR3, the full variable domain is KAGVTQTPRYLIKTRGQQVTLSCSPISGHRSVSWYQQTPGQGLQFLFEYFSETQRNKGNFPGRFSGRQFSNSRSEMNVSTLELGDSALYLCASSLIFGQGSSGNTIYFGEGSWLTVV.

This clonotype was observed once. The chain links TRBV6-2 or TRBV6-3 to TRBJ2-6; D unresolved. Germline values: CDR1 MNHEY, CDR2 SVGEGT. The CDR3 spans 15 residues. Trimming stripped 2 bases from V and 1 base from J, with 6 bases between. The DNA for the CDR3 is TGTGCCAGCAGTTACGATAGTTCTGGGGCCAACGTCCTGACTTTC. Its translation is CASSYDSSGANVLTF.